The T cell receptor beta chain described here comes from a study of T cells after posttransplantation cyclophosphamide. Remarks on this clone: The antigen remains undetermined.

Profiling relied on immunoSEQ multiplex PCR, and the TCRdb table lists in-frame clones only, not all of them. The sample consists of about 11,000 clones, 85% of them appearing once. Study conclusions and caveats: Later blood repertoires were often dominated by clones from the donor CD8+ memory compartment.

Busulfan-fludarabine conditioning, marrow transplant, and cyclophosphamide on days +3 and +4 were administered. The CDR3 has 13 residues. In germline, CDR1 is LNHDA, CDR2 SQIVND (reference sequence). The junction had 8 bases not matched to a gene; V was cut back by 8 bases and J by 5 bases. The TCR sequence derives from a female patient aged 50-65 years who received an allogeneic stem cell transplant from a related donor, was CMV-positive, and had no GVHD. Some T cells may originate from the graft donor. This specimen consisted of PBMCs, obtained about 1,700 days after allogeneic stem cell transplant with posttransplant cyclophosphamide. V gene TRBV19 combines with J gene TRBJ1-2; 7 nucleotides line up with TRBD1. The CDR3 here is CASLARGVYGYTF. CDR3 in DNA: TGTGCCAGTCTAGCCAGGGGGGTGTATGGCTACACCTTC.